The source of this TCR beta chain is a study of long-term antiretroviral therapy in people with HIV. The wider study: Some samples came about a decade before the 2015 immediate-ART recommendation, and these were the earliest. General study findings and limits: At every time point, clones expanded before ART dominated the repertoire.

Details on this clone: As yet, its antigen is unknown.

An immunoSEQ assay, version v3.0, was performed at survey level. Produced via immunoSEQ multiplex PCR; TCRdb's table is partial and in-frame only. The sample includes around 19,000 clones, 78% of them seen just once. This CDR3 comprises 13 residues. Between the trimmed V and J ends, which lost 3 bases and 6 bases, there was a span of 9 bases. Germline-derived CDR1 and CDR2 are LNHDA and SQIVND (reference sequence). Sequenced material: unsorted PBMCs, taken 0.3 years after starting antiretroviral therapy. V and J are TRBV19 and TRBJ2-1, with D uncertain. This TCR came from a woman aged 50 to 60 with HIV. The CDR3 DNA reads TGTGCCAGTAGTATGATGGTGGGCAATGAGCAGTTCTTC. Its protein is CASSMMVGNEQFF.